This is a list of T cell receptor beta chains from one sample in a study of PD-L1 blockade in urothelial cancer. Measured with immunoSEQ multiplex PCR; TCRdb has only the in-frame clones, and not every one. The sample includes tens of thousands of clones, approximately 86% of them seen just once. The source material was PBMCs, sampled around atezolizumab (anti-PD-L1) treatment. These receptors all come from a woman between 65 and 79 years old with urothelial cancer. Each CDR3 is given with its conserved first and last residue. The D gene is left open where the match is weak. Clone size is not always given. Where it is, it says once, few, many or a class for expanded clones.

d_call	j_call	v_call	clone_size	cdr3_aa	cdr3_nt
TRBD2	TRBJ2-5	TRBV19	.	CASSGGSFTAEETQYF	TGTGCCAGTAGCGGCGGGAGTTTCACAGCCGAAGAGACCCAGTACTTC
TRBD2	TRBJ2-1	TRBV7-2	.	CASSRTSGGHNEQFF	TGTGCCAGCAGCCGTACTAGCGGGGGGCACAATGAGCAGTTCTTC
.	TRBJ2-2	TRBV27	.	CASSLIGTTQGYTGELFF	TGTGCCAGCAGTTTAATTGGGACGACCCAGGGGTACACCGGGGAGCTGTTTTTT
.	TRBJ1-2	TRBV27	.	CASSVDSSRGYGYTF	TGTGCCAGTTCTGTCGACTCCTCTCGGGGCTATGGCTACACCTTC
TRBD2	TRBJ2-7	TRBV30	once	CAWTREVSYEQYF	TGTGCCTGGACGCGGGAGGTCTCCTACGAGCAGTACTTC
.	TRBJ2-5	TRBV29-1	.	CSVDRSQETQYF	TGCAGCGTTGATAGGAGCCAAGAGACCCAGTACTTC
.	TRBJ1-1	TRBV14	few	CASSQDVWSRTEAFF	TGTGCCAGCAGCCAAGATGTATGGAGCCGCACTGAAGCTTTCTTT
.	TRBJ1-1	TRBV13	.	CASSLGGRAEAFF	TGTGCCAGCAGTCTTGGGGGGAGGGCTGAAGCTTTCTTT
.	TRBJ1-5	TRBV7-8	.	CASSTSRDTDFYSNQPQHF	TGTGCCAGCAGCACATCCCGGGACACGGACTTCTATAGCAATCAGCCCCAGCATTTT
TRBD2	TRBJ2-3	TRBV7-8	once	CASSLGGLAGGRGTDTQYF	TGTGCCAGCAGCTTAGGCGGACTAGCGGGGGGGCGGGGCACAGATACGCAGTATTTT
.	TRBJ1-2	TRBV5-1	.	CASSTLDSGYGYTF	TGCGCCAGCAGCACGCTGGACAGTGGCTATGGCTACACCTTC
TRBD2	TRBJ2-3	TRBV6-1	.	CASSSGGSTDTQYF	TGTGCCAGCAGTAGCGGGGGAAGCACAGATACGCAGTATTTT
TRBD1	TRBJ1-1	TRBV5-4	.	CASSRSQGDTEAFF	TGTGCCAGCAGCCGTTCCCAGGGGGACACTGAAGCTTTCTTT
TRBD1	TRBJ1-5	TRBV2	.	CASSERTGNQPQHF	TGTGCCAGCAGTGAAAGGACAGGGAATCAGCCCCAGCATTTT
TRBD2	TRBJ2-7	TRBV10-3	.	CAIRKTGGSYEQYF	TGTGCCATCAGAAAAACGGGGGGAAGCTACGAGCAGTACTTC
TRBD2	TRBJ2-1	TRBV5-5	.	CASSRTSYNEQFF	TGTGCCAGCAGCAGGACTAGCTACAATGAGCAGTTCTTC
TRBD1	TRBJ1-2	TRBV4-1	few	CASSQTQDRGSGYTF	TGCGCCAGCAGTCAAACCCAGGACAGGGGGTCTGGCTACACCTTC
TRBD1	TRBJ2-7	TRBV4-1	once	CASSRAGGQEQYF	TGCGCCAGCAGCCGAGCAGGGGGTCAGGAGCAGTACTTC
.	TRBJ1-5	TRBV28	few	CASSFRAEDQPQHF	TGTGCCAGCAGTTTCCGTGCAGAGGATCAGCCCCAGCATTTT
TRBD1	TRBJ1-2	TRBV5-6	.	CASSLRTGGYGYTF	TGTGCCAGCAGCCTCCGGACAGGGGGATATGGCTACACCTTC
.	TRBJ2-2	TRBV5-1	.	CASSFVLEAGELFF	TGCGCCAGCAGCTTTGTCCTAGAGGCCGGGGAGCTGTTTTTT
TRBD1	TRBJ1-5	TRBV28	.	CASRTGGVQPQHF	TGTGCCAGTCGAACAGGGGGCGTTCAGCCCCAGCATTTT
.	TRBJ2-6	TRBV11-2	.	CASSPRLGASGANVLTF	TGTGCCAGCAGCCCCCGCCTTGGGGCCTCTGGGGCCAACGTCCTGACTTTC
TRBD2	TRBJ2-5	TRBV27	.	CASSLYGGEETQYF	TGTGCCAGCAGTTTATACGGGGGGGAAGAGACCCAGTACTTC
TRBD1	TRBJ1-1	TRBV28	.	CASSQDRGYGNTEAFF	TGTGCCAGCAGCCAGGACAGGGGGTATGGAAACACTGAAGCTTTCTTT
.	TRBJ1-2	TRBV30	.	CAWSVSHWGGTGYTF	TGTGCCTGGAGTGTATCGCACTGGGGGGGGACGGGCTACACCTTC
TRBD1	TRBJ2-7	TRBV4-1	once	CASSPGTGDYEQYF	TGCGCCAGCAGCCCCGGGACAGGGGACTACGAGCAGTACTTC
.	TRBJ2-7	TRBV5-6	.	CASSLLGADEQYF	TGTGCCAGCAGCTTGCTGGGGGCGGACGAGCAGTACTTC
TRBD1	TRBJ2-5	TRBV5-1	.	CASSVTPGGQETQYF	TGCGCCAGCAGCGTAACCCCAGGGGGCCAAGAGACCCAGTACTTC
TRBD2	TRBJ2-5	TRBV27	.	CASSFNGRLETQYF	TGTGCCAGCAGTTTTAACGGGAGGCTGGAGACCCAGTACTTC
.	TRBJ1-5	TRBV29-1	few	CSVTGTFGAQHF	.
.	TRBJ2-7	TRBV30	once	CAWSVRRQRAYEQYF	TGTGCCTGGAGTGTACGTCGCCAGAGGGCCTACGAGCAGTACTTC
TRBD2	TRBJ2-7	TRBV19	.	CASSIALAGDRAYEQYF	TGTGCCAGTAGTATAGCACTAGCGGGAGACCGGGCCTACGAGCAGTACTTC
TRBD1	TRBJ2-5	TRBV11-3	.	CASSSTGEETQYF	TGTGCCAGCAGCTCGACAGGGGAAGAGACCCAGTACTTC
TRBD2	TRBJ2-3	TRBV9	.	CASSETSETDTQYF	TGTGCCAGCAGCGAGACTAGCGAGACAGATACGCAGTATTTT
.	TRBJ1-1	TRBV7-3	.	CASSLNRDTEAFF	TGTGCCAGCAGCTTAAACAGAGACACTGAAGCTTTCTTT
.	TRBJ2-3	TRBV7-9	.	CASSSGEFADTQYF	TGTGCCAGCAGCTCCGGGGAGTTCGCAGATACGCAGTATTTT
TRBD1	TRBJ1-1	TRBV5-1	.	CASRDRGYLNTEAFF	TGCGCCAGCAGAGACAGGGGGTATTTGAACACTGAAGCTTTCTTT
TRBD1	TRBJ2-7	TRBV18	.	CASSPSGGGLYEQYF	TGTGCCAGCTCACCCTCAGGGGGCGGCCTCTACGAGCAGTACTTC
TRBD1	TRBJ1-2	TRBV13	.	CASSLTPGQARNYGYTF	TGTGCCAGCAGCTTAACCCCGGGACAGGCGAGGAACTATGGCTACACCTTC
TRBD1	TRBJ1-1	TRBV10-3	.	CAISERGQGNTEAFF	TGTGCCATCAGTGAGAGAGGACAGGGCAACACTGAAGCTTTCTTT
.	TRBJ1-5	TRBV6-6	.	CASSRADLPGGPQHF	TGTGCCAGCAGTCGTGCGGACCTACCGGGGGGGCCCCAGCATTTT
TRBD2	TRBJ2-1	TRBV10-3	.	CAIRSSSGRADNEQFF	TGTGCCATCAGATCTTCTAGCGGGAGGGCCGATAATGAGCAGTTCTTC
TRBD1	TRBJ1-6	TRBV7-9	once	CASSPTGGQGSPLHF	TGTGCCAGCAGTCCGACAGGGGGCCAGGGTTCACCCCTCCACTTT
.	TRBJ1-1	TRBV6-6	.	CATDWNTEAFF	TGTGCCACCGACTGGAACACTGAAGCTTTCTTT
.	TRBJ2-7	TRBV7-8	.	CASSLGFQGIISYEQYF	TGTGCCAGCAGCTTAGGGTTTCAGGGCATTATCTCCTACGAGCAGTACTTC
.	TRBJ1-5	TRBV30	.	CAWSVIGRGSNQPQHF	TGTGCCTGGAGTGTAATTGGTAGGGGAAGCAATCAGCCCCAGCATTTT
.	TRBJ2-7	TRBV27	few	CASRTGINSYEQYF	TGTGCCAGCAGGACAGGAATCAACTCCTACGAGCAGTACTTC
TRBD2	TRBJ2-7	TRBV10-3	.	CAISEGLAGDSYEQYF	TGTGCCATCAGTGAGGGACTAGCGGGGGATTCCTACGAGCAGTACTTC
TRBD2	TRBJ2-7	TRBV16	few	CASSQWYPGTSGGMSYEQYF	TGTGCCAGCAGCCAATGGTATCCAGGGACTAGCGGGGGAATGTCCTACGAGCAGTACTTC
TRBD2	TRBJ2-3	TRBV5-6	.	CASSRYGTSGQTDTQYF	TGTGCCAGCAGCCGTTATGGGACTAGCGGCCAAACAGATACGCAGTATTTT
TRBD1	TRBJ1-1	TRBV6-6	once	CASRGSDRSTEAFF	TGTGCCAGCCGAGGGTCGGACAGGTCCACTGAAGCTTTCTTT
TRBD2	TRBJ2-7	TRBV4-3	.	CASSQEARGGREQYF	TGCGCCAGCAGCCAAGAGGCACGGGGAGGGCGGGAGCAGTACTTC